These T cell receptor beta chains were read from a single sample in a study of cytomegalovirus exposure and HLA in healthy donors. Measured with immunoSEQ multiplex PCR; TCRdb has only the in-frame clones, and not every one. This repertoire shows approximately 70,000 clones, about two thirds found once; its top ten account for 7.5% to 8%. Material: PBMCs. These TCRs come from a middle-aged man in good health and CMV-seropositive. CDR3s include the opening cysteine and the closing phenylalanine or tryptophan. The D gene is left open where the match is weak. Rows give clone size only sometimes, using once, few, many, or a class for an expanded clone.

clone size,J gene,V gene,D gene,CDR3 DNA,CDR3 protein
.,TRBJ1-2,TRBV7-9,TRBD1,TGTGCCAGCAGCGCGGGACAGGGGCACTATGGCTACACCTTC,CASSAGQGHYGYTF
.,TRBJ2-1,TRBV28,TRBD2,TGTGCCAGCAGTTCCGGTAGCGGGAGTCATAATGAGCAGTTCTTC,CASSSGSGSHNEQFF
few,TRBJ1-5,TRBV27,.,TGTGCCACCGGGCCCCTCCAGGGGCACAATCAGCCCCAGCATTTT,CATGPLQGHNQPQHF
few,TRBJ1-1,TRBV5-5,.,TGTGCCAGCAGACCTGGGAGGGAATCCACCCGGGGGACTGAAGCTTTCTTT,CASRPGRESTRGTEAFF
few,TRBJ1-1,TRBV9,.,TGTGCCAGCAGCGTAGTGTGGGGAGGGAACACTGAAGCTTTCTTT,CASSVVWGGNTEAFF
.,TRBJ1-2,TRBV4-3,TRBD1,TGCGCCAGCAGCCAATGGGACAGAGCTAACTATGGCTACACCTTC,CASSQWDRANYGYTF
many,TRBJ1-2,TRBV2,.,TGTGCCAGCACCCCCGAGGCGTCTGGCTACACCTTC,CASTPEASGYTF
.,TRBJ2-3,TRBV4-3,TRBD1,TGCGCCAGCAGCCAAGAGGCCCGGGACAGGGTTCCAGATACGCAGTATTTT,CASSQEARDRVPDTQYF
.,TRBJ2-2,TRBV5-4,TRBD1,TGTGCCAGCAGCCGGGAAGGGACAGGGGTTATCACCGGGGAGCTGTTTTTT,CASSREGTGVITGELFF
.,TRBJ1-1,TRBV11-2,TRBD1,TGTGCCAGCAGCTCGGACAGGGGGGGGACTGAAGCTTTCTTT,CASSSDRGGTEAFF
few,TRBJ2-1,TRBV10-3,TRBD2,TGTGCCATCACCGCACTAGCGGGGGGGGTCAATGAGCAGTTCTTC,CAITALAGGVNEQFF
.,TRBJ2-1,TRBV5-1,.,TGCGCCAGCAGCCTAAACTCCTACAATGAGCAGTTCTTC,CASSLNSYNEQFF
.,TRBJ1-2,TRBV5-1,TRBD1,TGCGCCAGCAGCTTGGATTTGGGCAGGGGGGACTATGGCTACACCTTC,CASSLDLGRGDYGYTF
.,TRBJ2-7,TRBV5-6,.,TGTGCCAGCAGCTTGCTACAGAGCTCCTACGAGCAGTACTTC,CASSLLQSSYEQYF
.,TRBJ2-7,TRBV6-1,TRBD1,TGTGCCAGCAGTGGGGGGACAGGGGCCGAGCAGTACTTC,CASSGGTGAEQYF
.,TRBJ2-6,TRBV28,TRBD1,TGTGCCAGCAGATCACAGGGGTCCGGGACCTTCAACGTCCTGACTTTC,CASRSQGSGTFNVLTF
.,TRBJ1-5,TRBV5-1,.,TGCGCCAGCTCCCTCACCGGTCCCAATCAGCCCCAGCATTTT,CASSLTGPNQPQHF
.,TRBJ2-5,TRBV4-1,TRBD2,TGCGCCAGCAGCCACCCCCCTGGGGCGGGAGGACAAGAGACCCAGTACTTC,CASSHPPGAGGQETQYF
.,TRBJ2-5,TRBV28,.,TGTGCCAGCAATCGGGGCGGGAAAGAGACCCAGTACTTC,CASNRGGKETQYF
few,TRBJ1-6,TRBV7-2,.,TGTGCCAGCAGCCAAAGCTCAGGGGTTTCACCCCTCCACTTT,CASSQSSGVSPLHF
many,TRBJ2-3,TRBV14,.,TGTGCCAGCAGCCAGCTCACCGGGGATACGCAGTATTTT,CASSQLTGDTQYF
.,TRBJ2-7,TRBV7-9,.,TGTGCCAGCAGCTTAGGTGGAGGGGCCTACGAGCAGTACTTC,CASSLGGGAYEQYF
.,TRBJ2-2,TRBV11-1,TRBD2,TGTGCCAGCAGCCACATGAGCGGGAGGCGCACCGGGGAGCTGTTTTTT,CASSHMSGRRTGELFF
few,TRBJ2-3,TRBV25-1,.,TGTGCCAGCACCGGGGATACGCAGTATTTT,CASTGDTQYF
.,TRBJ1-2,TRBV19,TRBD1,TGTGCCAGTACCCTTACAGCCGGACAGGGGCACTACACCTTC,CASTLTAGQGHYTF
few,TRBJ1-4,TRBV30,TRBD1,TGTGCCTGGAGTGAAGGACAGGGTAATGAAAAACTGTTTTTT,CAWSEGQGNEKLFF
.,TRBJ2-6,TRBV5-5,.,TGTGCCAGCAGCCCTACAGGGCCCGGGGCCAACGTCCTGACTTTC,CASSPTGPGANVLTF
few,TRBJ1-2,TRBV29-1,.,TGCAGCGTTGAATGGTCAGGTGGCTACACCTTC,CSVEWSGGYTF
.,TRBJ1-1,TRBV14,TRBD1,TGTGCCAGCAGAGCTACCGGACAGGGGACGACTGAAGCTTTCTTT,CASRATGQGTTEAFF
.,TRBJ1-2,TRBV5-1,.,TGCGCCAGCAGCTTAGGACAGACCTATGGCTACACCTTC,CASSLGQTYGYTF
.,TRBJ1-6,TRBV7-2,.,TGTGCCAGCAGCTTAGAGGGGGGGGCCCACTATAATTCACCCCTCCACTTT,CASSLEGGAHYNSPLHF
.,TRBJ2-7,TRBV5-1,TRBD1,TGCGCCAGCAGCCGTGGACAGGGTTTATCCTACGAGCAGTACTTC,CASSRGQGLSYEQYF
.,TRBJ2-3,TRBV5-1,TRBD1,TGCGCCAGCAGCCGGGACAGTGCTAGCACAGATACGCAGTATTTT,CASSRDSASTDTQYF
.,TRBJ2-6,TRBV7-2,.,TGTGCCAGCAGCTTACCTTTTGGACAGGGGGCCAACGTCCTGACTTTC,CASSLPFGQGANVLTF
.,TRBJ1-2,TRBV30,.,TGTGCCTGGAGTCTCACCCGACACGGCTACACCTTC,CAWSLTRHGYTF
.,TRBJ1-2,TRBV18,.,TGTGCCAGCTCACCCGACAGACTCTCTTCCGGCTACACCTTC,CASSPDRLSSGYTF
once,TRBJ1-1,TRBV6-5,.,TGTGCCAGCAGTTACAATCCCATGAACACTGAAGCTTTCTTT,CASSYNPMNTEAFF
.,TRBJ1-1,TRBV7-2,TRBD1,TGTGCCAGCAGCCCACCGGCCAGGGGGGCGAACACTGAAGCTTTCTTT,CASSPPARGANTEAFF
.,TRBJ1-1,TRBV7-6,TRBD1,TGTGCCAGCAGCTTGGGACAGGGATGGACTGAAGCTTTCTTT,CASSLGQGWTEAFF
.,TRBJ1-2,TRBV2,TRBD1,TGTGCCAGCACCCCAGGACAGGGTTTTGGCTACACCTTC,CASTPGQGFGYTF
.,TRBJ2-7,TRBV28,TRBD1,TGTGCCAGCAGTTTAGCGGGACAGGGGGTTTACGAGCAGTACTTC,CASSLAGQGVYEQYF